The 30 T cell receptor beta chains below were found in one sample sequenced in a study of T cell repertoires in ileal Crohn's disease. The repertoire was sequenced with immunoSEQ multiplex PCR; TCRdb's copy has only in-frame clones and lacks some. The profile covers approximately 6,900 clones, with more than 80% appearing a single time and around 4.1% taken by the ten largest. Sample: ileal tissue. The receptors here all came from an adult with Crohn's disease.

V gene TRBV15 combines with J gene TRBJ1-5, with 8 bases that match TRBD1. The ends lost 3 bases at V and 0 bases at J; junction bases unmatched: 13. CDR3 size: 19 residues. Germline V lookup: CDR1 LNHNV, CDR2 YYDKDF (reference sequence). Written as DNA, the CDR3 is TGTGCCACCAGCAGGACAGGGGTACTTGTTGGCAATAGCAATCAGCCCCAGCATTTT. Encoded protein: CATSRTGVLVGNSNQPQHF.

The CDR3 DNA follows: TGTGCCAGCAGCACCGGGACAGGTCCTAGGGCCCAGCATTTT. Its translation: CASSTGTGPRAQHF. The chain recombines TRBV5-6 with TRBJ1-5; 8 nucleotides align to TRBD1. The germline V gene has CDR1 SGHDT and CDR2 YYEEEE. The V and J ends lost 4 bases and 11 bases, in that order; junction bases with no gene match: 11. The CDR3 runs 14 residues.

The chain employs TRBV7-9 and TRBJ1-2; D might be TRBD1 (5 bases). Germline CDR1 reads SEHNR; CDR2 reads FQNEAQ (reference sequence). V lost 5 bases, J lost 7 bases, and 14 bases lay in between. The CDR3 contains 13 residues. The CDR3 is CASSLTGNSGYTF. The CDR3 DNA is TGTGCCAGCAGCCTTACAGGAAATTCTGGCTACACCTTC.

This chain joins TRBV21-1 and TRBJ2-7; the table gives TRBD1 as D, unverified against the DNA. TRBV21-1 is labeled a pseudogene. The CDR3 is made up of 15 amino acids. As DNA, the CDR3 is TGTGCCAGCAGCAAAGATGAGACAGTTTCCTACGAGCAGTACTTC. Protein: CASSKDETVSYEQYF.

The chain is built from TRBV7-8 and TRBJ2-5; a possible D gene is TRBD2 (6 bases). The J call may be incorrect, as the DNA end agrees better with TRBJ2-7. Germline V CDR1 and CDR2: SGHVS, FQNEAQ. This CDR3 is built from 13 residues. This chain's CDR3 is CASSLVAGHEQYF. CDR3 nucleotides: TGTGCCAGCAGCTTAGTCGCGGGGCACGAGCAGTACTTC.

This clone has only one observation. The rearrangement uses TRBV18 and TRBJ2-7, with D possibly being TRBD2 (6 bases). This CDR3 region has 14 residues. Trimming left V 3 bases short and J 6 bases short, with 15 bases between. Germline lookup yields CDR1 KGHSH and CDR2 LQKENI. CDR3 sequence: CASSPELALREQYF. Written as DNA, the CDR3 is TGTGCCAGCTCACCGGAACTAGCTCTCCGCGAGCAGTACTTC. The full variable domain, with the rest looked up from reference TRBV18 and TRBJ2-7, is NAGVMQNPRHLVRRRGQEARLRCSPMKGHSHVYWYRQLPEEGLKFMVYLQKENIIDESGMPKERFSAEFPKEGPSILRIQQVVRGDSAAYFCASSPELALREQYFGPGTRLTVT.

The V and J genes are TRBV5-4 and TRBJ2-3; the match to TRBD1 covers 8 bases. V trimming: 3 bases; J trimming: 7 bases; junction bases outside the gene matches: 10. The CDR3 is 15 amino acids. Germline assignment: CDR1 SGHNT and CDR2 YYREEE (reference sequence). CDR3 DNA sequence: TGTGCCAGCAGCTGGCCGGGACAGGACGCAAATACGCAGTATTTT. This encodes CASSWPGQDANTQYF.

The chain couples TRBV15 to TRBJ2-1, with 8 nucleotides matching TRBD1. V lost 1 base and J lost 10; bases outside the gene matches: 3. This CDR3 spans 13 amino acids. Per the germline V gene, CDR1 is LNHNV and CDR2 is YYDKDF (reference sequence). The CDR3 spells CATSRGTGPEQFF. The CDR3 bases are TGTGCCACCAGCAGAGGGACAGGGCCGGAGCAGTTCTTC. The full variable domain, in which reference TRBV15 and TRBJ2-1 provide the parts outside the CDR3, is DAMVIQNPRYQVTQFGKPVTLSCSQTLNHNVMYWYQQKSSQAPKLLFHYYDKDFNNEADTPDNFQSRRPNTSFCFLDIRSPGLGDTAMYLCATSRGTGPEQFFGPGTRLTVL.

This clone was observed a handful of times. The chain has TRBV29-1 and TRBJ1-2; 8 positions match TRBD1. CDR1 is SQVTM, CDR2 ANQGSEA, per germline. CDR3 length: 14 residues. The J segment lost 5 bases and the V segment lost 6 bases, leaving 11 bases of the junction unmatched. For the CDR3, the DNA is TGCAGCGTACAACAATTCCAGGGGGCTTATGGCTACACCTTC. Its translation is CSVQQFQGAYGYTF. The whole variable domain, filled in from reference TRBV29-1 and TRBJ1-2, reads SAVISQKPSRDICQRGTSLTIQCQVDSQVTMMFWYRQQPGQSLTLIATANQGSEATYESGFVIDKFPISRPNLTFSTLTVSNMSPEDSSIYLCSVQQFQGAYGYTFGSGTRLTVV.

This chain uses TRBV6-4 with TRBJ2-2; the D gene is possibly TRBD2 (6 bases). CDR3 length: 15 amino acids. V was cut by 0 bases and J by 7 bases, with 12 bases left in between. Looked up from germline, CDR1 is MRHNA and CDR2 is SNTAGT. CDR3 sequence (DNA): TGTGCCAGCAGTGACTCGGGGGGAGAGAGCGGGGAGCTGTTTTTT. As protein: CASSDSGGESGELFF.

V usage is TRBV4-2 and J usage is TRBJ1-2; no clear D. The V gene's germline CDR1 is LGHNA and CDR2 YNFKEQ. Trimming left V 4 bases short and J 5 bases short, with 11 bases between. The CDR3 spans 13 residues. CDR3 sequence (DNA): TGTGCCAGCAGCCGCGGACGGGAATATGGCTACACCTTC. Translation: CASSRGREYGYTF.

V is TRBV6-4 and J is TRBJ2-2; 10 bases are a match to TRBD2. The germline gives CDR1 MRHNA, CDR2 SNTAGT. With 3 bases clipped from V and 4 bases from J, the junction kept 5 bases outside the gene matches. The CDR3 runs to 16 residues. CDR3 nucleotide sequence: TGTGCCAGCAGTGAATCAGCGGGAGGGCCCACCGGGGAGCTGTTTTTT. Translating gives CASSESAGGPTGELFF.

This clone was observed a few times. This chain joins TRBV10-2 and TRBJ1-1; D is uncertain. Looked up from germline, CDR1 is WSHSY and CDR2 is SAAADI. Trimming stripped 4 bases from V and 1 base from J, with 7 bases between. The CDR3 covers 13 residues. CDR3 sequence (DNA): TGCGCCAGCAGTGGAACAGCGAACACTGAAGCTTTCTTT. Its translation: CASSGTANTEAFF.

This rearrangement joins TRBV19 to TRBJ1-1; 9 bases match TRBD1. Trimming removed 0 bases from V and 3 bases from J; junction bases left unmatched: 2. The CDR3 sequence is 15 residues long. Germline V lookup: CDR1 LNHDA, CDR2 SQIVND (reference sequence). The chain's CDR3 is CASSIDWTGDTEAFF. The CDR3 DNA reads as TGTGCCAGTAGTATAGATTGGACAGGGGACACTGAAGCTTTCTTT.

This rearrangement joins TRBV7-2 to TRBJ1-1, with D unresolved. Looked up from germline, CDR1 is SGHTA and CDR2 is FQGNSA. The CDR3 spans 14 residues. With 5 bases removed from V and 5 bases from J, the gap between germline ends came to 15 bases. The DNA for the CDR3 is TGTGCCAGCAGCCCTATCAAATACGGGACTGAAGCTTTCTTT. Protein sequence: CASSPIKYGTEAFF.

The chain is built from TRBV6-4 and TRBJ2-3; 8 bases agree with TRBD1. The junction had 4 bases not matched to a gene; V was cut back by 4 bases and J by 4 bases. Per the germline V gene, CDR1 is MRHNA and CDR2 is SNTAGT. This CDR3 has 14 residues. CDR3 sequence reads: CASSGGQGADTQYF. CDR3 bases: TGTGCCAGCAGTGGCGGACAGGGCGCAGATACGCAGTATTTT.

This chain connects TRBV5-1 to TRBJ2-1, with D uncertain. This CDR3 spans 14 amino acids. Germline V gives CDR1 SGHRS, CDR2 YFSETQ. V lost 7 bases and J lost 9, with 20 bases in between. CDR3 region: CASRSSTVYVEQFF. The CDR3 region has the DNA TGCGCCAGCCGTTCATCTACGGTGTATGTTGAGCAGTTCTTC.

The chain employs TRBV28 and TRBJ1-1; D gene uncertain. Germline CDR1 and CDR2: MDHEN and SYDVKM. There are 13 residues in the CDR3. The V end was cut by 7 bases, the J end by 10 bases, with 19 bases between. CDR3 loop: CASTPPQPSGAFF. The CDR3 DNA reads TGTGCCAGCACCCCCCCCCAGCCGAGCGGAGCTTTCTTT.

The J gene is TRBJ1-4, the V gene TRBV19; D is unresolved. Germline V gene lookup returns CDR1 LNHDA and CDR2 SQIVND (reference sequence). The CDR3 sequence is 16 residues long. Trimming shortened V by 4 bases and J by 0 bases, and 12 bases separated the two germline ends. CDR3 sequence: CASSRRKTSTNEKLFF. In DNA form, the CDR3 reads TGTGCCAGTAGTAGGAGGAAGACTTCAACTAATGAAAAACTGTTTTTT.

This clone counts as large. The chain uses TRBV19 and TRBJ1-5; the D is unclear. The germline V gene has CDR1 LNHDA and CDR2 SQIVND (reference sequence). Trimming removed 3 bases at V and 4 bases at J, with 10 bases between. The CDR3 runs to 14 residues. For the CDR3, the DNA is TGTGCCAGTAGTATTTTGGGAGGGAATCAGCCCCAGCATTTT. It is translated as CASSILGGNQPQHF.

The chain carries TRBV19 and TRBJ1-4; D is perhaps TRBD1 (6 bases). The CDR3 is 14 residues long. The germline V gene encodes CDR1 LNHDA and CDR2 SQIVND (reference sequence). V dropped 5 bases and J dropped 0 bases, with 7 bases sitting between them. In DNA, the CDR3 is TGTGCCAGTAGTCGGACAGCAACTAATGAAAAACTGTTTTTT. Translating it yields CASSRTATNEKLFF.

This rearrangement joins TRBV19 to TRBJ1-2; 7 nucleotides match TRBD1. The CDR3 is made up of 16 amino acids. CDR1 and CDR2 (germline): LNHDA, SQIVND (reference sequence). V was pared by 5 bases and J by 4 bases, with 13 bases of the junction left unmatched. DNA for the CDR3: TGTGCCAGTAGTTTCACCGGGACAGCCTTTTCCTATGGCTACACCTTC. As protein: CASSFTGTAFSYGYTF. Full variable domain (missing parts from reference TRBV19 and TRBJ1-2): DGGITQSPKYLFRKEGQNVTLSCEQNLNHDAMYWYRQDPGQGLRLIYYSQIVNDFQKGDIAEGYSVSREKKESFPLTVTSAQKNPTAFYLCASSFTGTAFSYGYTFGSGTRLTVV.

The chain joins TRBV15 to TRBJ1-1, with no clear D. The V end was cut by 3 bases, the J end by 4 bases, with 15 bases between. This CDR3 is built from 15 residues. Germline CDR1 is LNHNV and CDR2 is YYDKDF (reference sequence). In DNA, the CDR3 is TGTGCCACCAGCAGTAGCGGGCCGGCGGGCACTGAAGCTTTCTTT. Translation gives CATSSSGPAGTEAFF. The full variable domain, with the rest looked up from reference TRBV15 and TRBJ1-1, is DAMVIQNPRYQVTQFGKPVTLSCSQTLNHNVMYWYQQKSSQAPKLLFHYYDKDFNNEADTPDNFQSRRPNTSFCFLDIRSPGLGDTAMYLCATSSSGPAGTEAFFGQGTRLTVV.

CDR3 loop: CTSSQGIGSMTDTQYF. In nucleotides, the CDR3 is TGCACCAGCAGCCAAGGTATAGGGAGTATGACAGATACGCAGTATTTT. The chain carries TRBV1 and TRBJ2-3; TRBD2 is taken as the D call from the table, unchecked against the DNA. TRBV1 is marked as a pseudogene. The length of the CDR3 is 16 residues.

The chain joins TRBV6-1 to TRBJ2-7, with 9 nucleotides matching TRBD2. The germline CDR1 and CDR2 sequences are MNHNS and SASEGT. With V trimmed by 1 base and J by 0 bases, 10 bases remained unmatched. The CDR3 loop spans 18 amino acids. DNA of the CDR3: TGTGCCAGCAGTGAAGAGTGGGGGGCGGGAGGGCCCTCCTACGAGCAGTACTTC. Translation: CASSEEWGAGGPSYEQYF.

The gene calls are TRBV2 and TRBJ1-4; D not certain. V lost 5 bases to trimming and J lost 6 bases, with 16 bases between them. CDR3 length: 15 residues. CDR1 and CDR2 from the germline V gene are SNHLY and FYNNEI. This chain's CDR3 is CASSPRPGGYEKLFF. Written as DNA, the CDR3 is TGTGCCAGCAGTCCCCGGCCGGGAGGGTATGAAAAACTGTTTTTT.

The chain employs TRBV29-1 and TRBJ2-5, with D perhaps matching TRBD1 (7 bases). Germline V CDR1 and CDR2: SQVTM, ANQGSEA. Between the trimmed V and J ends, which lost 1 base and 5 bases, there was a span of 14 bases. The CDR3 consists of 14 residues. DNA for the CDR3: TGCAGCGTTGAAGGAGGAGGGGGCAAGGAGACCCAGTACTTC. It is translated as CSVEGGGGKETQYF.

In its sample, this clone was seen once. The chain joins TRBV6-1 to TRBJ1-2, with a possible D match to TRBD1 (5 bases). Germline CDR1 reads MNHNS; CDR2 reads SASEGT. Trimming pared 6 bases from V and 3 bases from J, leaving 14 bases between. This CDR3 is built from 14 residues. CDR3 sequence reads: CASSLKGADYGYTF. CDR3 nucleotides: TGTGCCAGCAGCCTTAAAGGGGCGGACTATGGCTACACCTTC.

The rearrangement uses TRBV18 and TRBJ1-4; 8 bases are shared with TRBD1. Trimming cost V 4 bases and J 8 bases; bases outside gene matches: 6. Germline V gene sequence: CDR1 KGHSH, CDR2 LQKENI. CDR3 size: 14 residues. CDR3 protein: CASSQQGAGEKLFF. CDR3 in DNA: TGTGCCAGCTCACAGCAGGGGGCGGGAGAAAAACTGTTTTTT.

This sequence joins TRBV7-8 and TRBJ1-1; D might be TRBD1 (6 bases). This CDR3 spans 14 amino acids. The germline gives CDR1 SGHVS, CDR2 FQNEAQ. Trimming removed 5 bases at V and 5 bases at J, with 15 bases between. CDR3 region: CASSPDGRGTEAFF. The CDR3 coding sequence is TGTGCCAGCAGCCCGGACGGGAGGGGGACTGAAGCTTTCTTT.